This T cell receptor beta chain was recorded in a study of blood T cell repertoires in COVID-19. Method: immunoSEQ multiplex PCR; TCRdb's copy keeps in-frame clones and lacks some. The sample yields roughly 400,000 clones, around nine tenths seen once. Residents of approximately 25 US areas, aged about 18 to 95 years, made up the participants. The CDR3 is 14 residues long. J gave up 1 base and V 6 bases, and 5 bases lay outside the gene matches. This clonotype originated in a woman aged 18-29 years who had been exposed to COVID-19. Sequenced material: PBMCs or T cells enriched from blood (not recorded which). The V gene is TRBV23-1, the J gene TRBJ1-1; 7 nucleotides line up with TRBD1. TRBV23-1 is an ORF; its function is uncertain. The DNA for the CDR3 is TGCGCCAGCAGACAGGGGATACGGAACACTGAAGCTTTCTTT. Translation: CASRQGIRNTEAFF.